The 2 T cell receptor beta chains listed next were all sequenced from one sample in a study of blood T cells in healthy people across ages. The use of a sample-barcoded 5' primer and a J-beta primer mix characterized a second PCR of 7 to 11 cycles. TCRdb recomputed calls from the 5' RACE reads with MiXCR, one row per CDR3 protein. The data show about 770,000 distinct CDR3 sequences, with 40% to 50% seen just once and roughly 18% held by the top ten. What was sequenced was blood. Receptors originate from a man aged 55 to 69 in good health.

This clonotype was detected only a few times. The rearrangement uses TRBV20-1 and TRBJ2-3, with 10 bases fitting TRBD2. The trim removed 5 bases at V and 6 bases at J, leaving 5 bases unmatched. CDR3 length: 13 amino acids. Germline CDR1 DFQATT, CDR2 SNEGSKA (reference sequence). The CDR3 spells CSAASGGGDTQYF. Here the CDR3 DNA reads TGCAGTGCTGCTAGCGGGGGTGGCGATACGCAGTATTTT.

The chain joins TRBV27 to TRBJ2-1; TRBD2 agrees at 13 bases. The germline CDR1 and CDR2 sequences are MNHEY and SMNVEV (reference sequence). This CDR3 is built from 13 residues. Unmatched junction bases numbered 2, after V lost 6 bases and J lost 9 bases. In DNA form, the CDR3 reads TGTGCCAGCAGGGGACTAGCGGGGAGTGAGCAGTTCTTC. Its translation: CASRGLAGSEQFF.